This TCR beta chain is drawn from a study of blood T cell repertoires in COVID-19. The V gene lost 6 bases and the J gene lost 5 bases, with 14 bases spanning the gap. Per germline, CDR1 MDHEN and CDR2 SYDVKM. The CDR3 loop spans 14 amino acids. This table comes from immunoSEQ multiplex PCR, and its TCRdb copy is limited to in-frame clones, with some not included. The sample consists of some 150,000 clones, 70% to 80% of them appearing once. V gene TRBV28 combines with J gene TRBJ1-5; D unclear. The sequence derives from a woman in her 70s with COVID-19, enrolled during active disease. The specimen was peripheral blood. The chain's CDR3 is CASRLGNLHQPQHF. In DNA form, the CDR3 reads TGTGCCAGCAGACTAGGGAATTTGCATCAGCCCCAGCATTTT.